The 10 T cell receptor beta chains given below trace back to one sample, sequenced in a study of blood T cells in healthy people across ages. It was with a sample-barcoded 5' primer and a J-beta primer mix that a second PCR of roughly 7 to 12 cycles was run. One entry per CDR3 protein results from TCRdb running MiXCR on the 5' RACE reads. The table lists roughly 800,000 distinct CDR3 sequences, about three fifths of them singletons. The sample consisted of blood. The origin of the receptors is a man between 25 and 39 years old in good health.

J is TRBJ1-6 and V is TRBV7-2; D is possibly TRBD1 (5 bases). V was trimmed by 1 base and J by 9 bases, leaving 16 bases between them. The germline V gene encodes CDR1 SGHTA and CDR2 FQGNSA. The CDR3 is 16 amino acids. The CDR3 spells CASSLVSAGPASPLHF. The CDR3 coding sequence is TGTGCCAGCAGCTTAGTCTCTGCAGGGCCGGCTTCACCCCTCCACTTT.

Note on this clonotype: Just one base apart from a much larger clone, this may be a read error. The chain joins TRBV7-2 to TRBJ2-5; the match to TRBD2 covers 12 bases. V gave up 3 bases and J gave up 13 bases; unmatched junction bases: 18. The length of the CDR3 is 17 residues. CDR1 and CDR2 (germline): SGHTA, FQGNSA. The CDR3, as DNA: TGTGCCAGCAGCTTCCTAGCGGGGGGGCCAGGGTACAATGAGCGGTACTTC. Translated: CASSFLAGGPGYNERYF.

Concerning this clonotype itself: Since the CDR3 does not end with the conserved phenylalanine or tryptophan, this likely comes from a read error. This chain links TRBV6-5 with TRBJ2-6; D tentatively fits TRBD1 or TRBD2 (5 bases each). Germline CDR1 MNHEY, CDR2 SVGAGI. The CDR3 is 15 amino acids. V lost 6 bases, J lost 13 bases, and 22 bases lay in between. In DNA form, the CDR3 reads TGTGCCAGCAGCCCAGTGGTGGGGGTTTTAGGTGTCCTGACTTTA. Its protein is CASSPVVGVLGVLTL.

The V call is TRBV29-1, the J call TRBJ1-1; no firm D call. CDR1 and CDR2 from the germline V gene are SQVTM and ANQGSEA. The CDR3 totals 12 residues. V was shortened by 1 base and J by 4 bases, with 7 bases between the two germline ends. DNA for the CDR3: TGCAGCGTTGAAGGTGTCGGCACTGAAGCTTTCTTT. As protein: CSVEGVGTEAFF.

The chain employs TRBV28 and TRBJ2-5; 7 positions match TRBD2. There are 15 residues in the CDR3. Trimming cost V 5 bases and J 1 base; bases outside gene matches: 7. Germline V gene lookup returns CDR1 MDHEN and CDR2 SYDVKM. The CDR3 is CASSLEAGIQETQYF. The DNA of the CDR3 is TGTGCCAGCAGTCTCGAAGCGGGGATCCAAGAGACCCAGTACTTC.

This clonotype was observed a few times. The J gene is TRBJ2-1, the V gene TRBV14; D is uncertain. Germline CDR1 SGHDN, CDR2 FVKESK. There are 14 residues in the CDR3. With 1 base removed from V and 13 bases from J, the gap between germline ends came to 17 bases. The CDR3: CASSQGRSGVVQFF. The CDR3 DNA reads TGTGCCAGCAGCCAAGGTAGATCGGGTGTAGTCCAGTTCTTC. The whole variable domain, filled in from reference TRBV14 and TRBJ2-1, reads EAGVTQFPSHSVIEKGQTVTLRCDPISGHDNLYWYRRVMGKEIKFLLHFVKESKQDESGMPNNRFLAERTGGTYSTLKVQPAELEDSGVYFCASSQGRSGVVQFFGPGTRLTVL.

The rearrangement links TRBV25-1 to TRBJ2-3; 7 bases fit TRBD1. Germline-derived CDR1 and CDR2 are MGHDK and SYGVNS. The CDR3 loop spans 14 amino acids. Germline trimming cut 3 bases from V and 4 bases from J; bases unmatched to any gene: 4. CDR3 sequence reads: CASSDFQGADTQYF. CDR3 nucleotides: TGTGCCAGCAGTGACTTTCAGGGGGCAGATACGCAGTATTTT.

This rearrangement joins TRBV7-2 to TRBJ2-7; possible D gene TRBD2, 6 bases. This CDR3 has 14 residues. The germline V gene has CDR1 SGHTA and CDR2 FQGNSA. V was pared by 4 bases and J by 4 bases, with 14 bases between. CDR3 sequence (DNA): TGTGCCAGCAGCTGGTCCGGGAGTTTGTACGAGCAGTACTTC. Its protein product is CASSWSGSLYEQYF.

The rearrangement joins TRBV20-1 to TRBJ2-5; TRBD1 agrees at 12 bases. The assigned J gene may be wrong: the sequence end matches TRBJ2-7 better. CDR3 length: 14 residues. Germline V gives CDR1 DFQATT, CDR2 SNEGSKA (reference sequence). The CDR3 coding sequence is TGCAGTGCTGACAGGGGACAGGGGGCCTTCGAGCAGTACTTC. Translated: CSADRGQGAFEQYF.

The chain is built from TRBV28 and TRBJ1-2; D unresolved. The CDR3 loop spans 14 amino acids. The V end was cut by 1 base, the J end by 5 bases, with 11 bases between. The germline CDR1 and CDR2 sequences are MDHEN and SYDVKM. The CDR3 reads CASSLSGEGYGYTF. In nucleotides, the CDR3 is TGTGCCAGCAGTTTATCAGGAGAAGGTTATGGCTACACCTTC.